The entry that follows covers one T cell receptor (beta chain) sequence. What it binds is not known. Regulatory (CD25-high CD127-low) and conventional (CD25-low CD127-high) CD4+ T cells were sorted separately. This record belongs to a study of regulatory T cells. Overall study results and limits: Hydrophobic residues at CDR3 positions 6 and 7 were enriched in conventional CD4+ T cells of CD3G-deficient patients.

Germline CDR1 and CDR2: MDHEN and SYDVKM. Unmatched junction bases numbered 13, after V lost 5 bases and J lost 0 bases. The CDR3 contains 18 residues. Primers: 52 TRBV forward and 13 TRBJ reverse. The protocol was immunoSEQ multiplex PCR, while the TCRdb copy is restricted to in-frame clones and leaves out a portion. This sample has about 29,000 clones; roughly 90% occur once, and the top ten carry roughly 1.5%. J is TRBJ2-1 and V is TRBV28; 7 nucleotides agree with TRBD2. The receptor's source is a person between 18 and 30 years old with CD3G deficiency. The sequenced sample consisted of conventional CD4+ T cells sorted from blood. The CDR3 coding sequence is TGTGCCAGCAGTGGGGGGAGGGTAGCTATGAGCTCCTACAATGAGCAGTTCTTC. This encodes CASSGGRVAMSSYNEQFF. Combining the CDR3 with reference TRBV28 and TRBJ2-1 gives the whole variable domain DVKVTQSSRYLVKRTGEKVFLECVQDMDHENMFWYRQDPGLGLRLIYFSYDVKMKEKGDIPEGYSVSREKKERFSLILESASTNQTSMYLCASSGGRVAMSSYNEQFFGPGTRLTVL.